The next 8 T cell receptor beta chains were all read from a single sample in a study of CD8 T cells in ankylosing spondylitis. The study, taken as a whole, reports: Ankylosing spondylitis blood appeared to carry a characteristic TCR beta motif of fewer than 10 highly homologous variants.

These receptors are not linked to any known antigen. TCRdb recomputed calls from the 5' RACE reads with MiXCR, one row per CDR3 protein. The profile shows around 450,000 distinct CDR3 sequences, about 24% of them singletons. Sequencing was carried out using blood, either unsorted or a sorted T cell fraction (not recorded which). The receptors come from a male donor with ankylosing spondylitis.

The table lists this clonotype with a few counts. V usage is TRBV5-1 and J usage is TRBJ2-3; D may match TRBD1 or TRBD2 (5 bases each). This CDR3 comprises 15 residues. Germline V lookup: CDR1 SGHRS, CDR2 YFSETQ. With 5 bases removed from V and 6 bases from J, the gap between germline ends came to 19 bases. This CDR3 is CASRSGSGRADTQYF. The CDR3 DNA sequence: TGCGCCAGCAGGTCTGGGTCGGGACGAGCGGATACGCAGTATTTT.

The chain couples TRBV18 to TRBJ2-1, with no clear D. This CDR3 contains 13 residues. Germline CDR1 reads KGHSH; CDR2 reads LQKENI. With 1 base removed from V and 9 bases from J, the gap between germline ends came to 10 bases. CDR3 coding DNA: TGTGCCAGCTCACCACTTCAAGATGGTGAGCAGTTCTTC. Encoded protein: CASSPLQDGEQFF.

Only a few counts were recorded for this clonotype. The chain couples TRBV11-1 to TRBJ2-1; 14 bases match TRBD2. Germline assignment: CDR1 SGHAT and CDR2 FQDESV (reference sequence). CDR3 size: 20 residues. The V and J ends lost 2 bases and 0 bases, in that order; junction bases with no gene match: 9. The CDR3 reads CASSLRTSGRPGSSYNEQFF. The DNA of the CDR3 is TGTGCCAGCAGCTTAAGGACTAGCGGGAGGCCGGGAAGCTCCTACAATGAGCAGTTCTTC.

This clonotype was counted a few times. The V gene is TRBV9, the J gene TRBJ1-2, with 7 bases fitting TRBD1. Trimming took 3 bases from V and 4 from J; bases not matched to a gene: 9. The germline CDR1 and CDR2 sequences are SGDLS and YYNGEE. This CDR3 spans 15 amino acids. The CDR3, as DNA: TGTGCCAGCAGCGCCGGGGACAGCCTCGGCTATGGCTACACCTTC. It encodes CASSAGDSLGYGYTF.

This clonotype was counted at least ten times. CDR3 bases: TGTGCCAGCAGCCGACAGGGGTACACCGGGGAGCTGTTTTTT. It codes for CASSRQGYTGELFF. The chain links TRBV3-1 to TRBJ2-2; 8 bases line up with TRBD1. The germline V gene has CDR1 LGHDT and CDR2 YNNKEL (reference sequence). The J segment lost 3 bases and the V segment lost 4 bases, leaving 1 base of the junction unmatched. CDR3 length: 14 amino acids.

The CDR3 bases are TGTGCCATCAGTGAGGACAGGGTTGATCCTAGCGGGAGGGCCTCAGATACGCAGTATTTT. It encodes CAISEDRVDPSGRASDTQYF. The chain recombines TRBV10-3 with TRBJ2-3; TRBD2 agrees at 12 bases. The J segment lost 4 bases and the V segment lost 2 bases, leaving 16 bases of the junction unmatched. CDR3 length: 20 residues. Germline CDR1 and CDR2: ENHRY and SYGVKD.

The chain employs TRBV4-2 and TRBJ1-6, with TRBD1 identical over 7 bases. J lost 5 bases, V lost 1 base, and 2 bases had no gene match. The CDR3 extends over 15 amino acids. CDR1 LGHNA and CDR2 YNFKEQ come from the germline V gene. The CDR3 reads CASSQGTGDNSPLHF. The CDR3 coding sequence is TGTGCCAGCAGCCAAGGGACAGGCGATAATTCACCCCTCCACTTT.

A few counts support this clonotype. The genes are TRBV10-3 and TRBJ2-5; 9 nucleotides agree with TRBD1. The CDR3 is 15 residues long. Germline values: CDR1 ENHRY, CDR2 SYGVKD. J lost 2 bases, V lost 9 bases, and 10 bases had no gene match. DNA for the CDR3: TGTGCCATTTCTAGGACAGGGGACGGGCAAGAGACCCAGTACTTC. This sequence encodes CAISRTGDGQETQYF.